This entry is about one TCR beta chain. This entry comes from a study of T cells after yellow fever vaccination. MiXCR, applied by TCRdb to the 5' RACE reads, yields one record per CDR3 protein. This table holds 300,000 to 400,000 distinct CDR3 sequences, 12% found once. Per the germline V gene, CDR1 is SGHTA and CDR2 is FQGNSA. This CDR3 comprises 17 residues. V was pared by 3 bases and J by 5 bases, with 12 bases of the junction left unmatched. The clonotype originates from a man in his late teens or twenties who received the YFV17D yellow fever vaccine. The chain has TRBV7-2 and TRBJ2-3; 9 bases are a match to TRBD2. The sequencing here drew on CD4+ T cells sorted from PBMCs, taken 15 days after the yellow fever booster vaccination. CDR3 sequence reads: CASSLGIAGAWGDTQYF. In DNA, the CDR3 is TGTGCCAGCAGCTTGGGAATAGCGGGGGCCTGGGGAGATACGCAGTATTTT.